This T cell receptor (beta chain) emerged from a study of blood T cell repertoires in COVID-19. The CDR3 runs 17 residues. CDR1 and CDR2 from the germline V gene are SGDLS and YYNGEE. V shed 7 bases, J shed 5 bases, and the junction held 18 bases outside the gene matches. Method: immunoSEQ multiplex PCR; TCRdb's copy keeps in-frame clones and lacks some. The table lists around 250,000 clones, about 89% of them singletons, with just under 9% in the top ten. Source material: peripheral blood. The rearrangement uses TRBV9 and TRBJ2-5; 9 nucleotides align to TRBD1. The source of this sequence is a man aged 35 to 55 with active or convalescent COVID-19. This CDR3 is CASGSGGGTGFRETQYF. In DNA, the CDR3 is TGTGCCAGCGGGTCAGGGGGCGGGACAGGGTTTAGGGAGACCCAGTACTTC.